Below, 21 T cell receptor beta chains from the same sample are listed, as sequenced in a study of cytomegalovirus exposure and HLA in healthy donors. Vbeta (60) and Jbeta (13) primers were used in the PCR. Here immunoSEQ multiplex PCR was the method, and the copy in TCRdb shows in-frame clones only, minus some. With roughly 200,000 clones in the sample, the ten largest clones hold 0.95% to 1.3%. The sequencing input was PBMCs. The source of these receptors is a girl aged 2 to 10 in good health and CMV-seropositive.

The chain joins TRBV5-1 to TRBJ2-3; D remains unclear. Trimming shortened V by 1 base and J by 0 bases, and 6 bases separated the two germline ends. Germline V gene sequence: CDR1 SGHRS, CDR2 YFSETQ. The CDR3 consists of 14 residues. The CDR3 coding sequence is TGCGCCAGCAGCTTGTACCTAAGCACAGATACGCAGTATTTT. This gives the protein CASSLYLSTDTQYF.

This chain connects TRBV7-2 to TRBJ1-6; perhaps TRBD1 as D (5 bases). There are 16 residues in the CDR3. CDR1 is SGHTA and CDR2 is FQGNSA in the germline V gene. V lost 1 base and J 6 bases, leaving 13 bases between the germline ends. The DNA for the CDR3 is TGTGCCAGCAGCTTAGTGCCGGGACTCGTTAATTCACCCCTCCACTTT. Translation gives CASSLVPGLVNSPLHF.

The CDR3 reads CATSRKNRDRGDGYTF. In DNA form, the CDR3 reads TGTGCCACCAGCAGAAAAAATCGGGACAGGGGCGATGGCTACACCTTC. The V gene is TRBV15, the J gene TRBJ1-2; the match to TRBD1 covers 10 bases. This CDR3 spans 16 amino acids. CDR1 is LNHNV and CDR2 is YYDKDF in the germline V gene (reference sequence). J gave up 6 bases and V 2 bases, and 9 bases lay outside the gene matches.

The chain uses TRBV7-9 and TRBJ2-7; D might be TRBD1 (5 bases). CDR1 is SEHNR and CDR2 is FQNEAQ in the germline V gene (reference sequence). The CDR3 is made up of 12 amino acids. V shed 5 bases and J shed 5 bases, with 10 bases lying between them. The CDR3 region is CASSTTVHEQYF. The CDR3 coding sequence is TGTGCCAGCAGCACGACAGTGCACGAGCAGTACTTC.

The chain couples TRBV11-2 to TRBJ2-2; 11 nucleotides line up with TRBD1. The germline CDR1 and CDR2 sequences are SGHAT and FQNNGV. The CDR3 sequence is 17 residues long. After removal of 1 base from V and 6 bases from J, the junction contained 7 bases not matched to a gene. CDR3 DNA sequence: TGTGCCAGCAGCTTAGGGACAGGGGGCGTGTGGTCCGGGGAGCTGTTTTTT. This translates into CASSLGTGGVWSGELFF. Full variable domain (rest looked up from reference TRBV11-2 and TRBJ2-2): EAGVAQSPRYKIIEKRQSVAFWCNPISGHATLYWYQQILGQGPKLLIQFQNNGVVDDSQLPKDRFSAERLKGVDSTLKIQPAKLEDSAVYLCASSLGTGGVWSGELFFGEGSRLTVL.

V and J are TRBV7-9 and TRBJ2-7, with TRBD2 identical over 10 bases. V lost 6 bases and J lost 0; bases outside the gene matches: 5. Germline V gene data show CDR1 as SEHNR and CDR2 as FQNEAQ (reference sequence). The CDR3 spans 15 residues. The CDR3 protein is CASSPGLAVSYEQYF. The CDR3 DNA reads as TGTGCCAGCAGTCCTGGACTAGCGGTCTCCTACGAGCAGTACTTC.

The rearrangement uses TRBV11-2 and TRBJ2-7; D remains unclear. Germline values: CDR1 SGHAT, CDR2 FQNNGV. The V end lost 0 bases, the J end lost 6 bases, and 6 bases lay between the germline ends. The length of the CDR3 is 12 residues. The CDR3 sequence is CASSLEQSEQYF. DNA of the CDR3: TGTGCCAGCAGCTTAGAACAGTCCGAGCAGTACTTC.

V and J are TRBV18 and TRBJ2-7; possibly TRBD2 for D (6 bases). The V end lost 0 bases, the J end lost 0 bases, and 9 bases lay between the germline ends. In germline, CDR1 is KGHSH, CDR2 LQKENI. The CDR3 sequence is 15 residues long. This chain's CDR3 is CASSPPDGSSYEQYF. As DNA, the CDR3 is TGTGCCAGCTCACCACCGGACGGGAGCTCCTACGAGCAGTACTTC.

This chain links TRBV10-2 with TRBJ2-1; TRBD1 might be the D (5 bases). CDR3 length: 15 amino acids. Trimming shortened V by 3 bases and J by 3 bases, and 12 bases separated the two germline ends. CDR1 WSHSY and CDR2 SAAADI come from the germline V gene. The CDR3 loop is CASSDPGGHYNEQFF. CDR3 DNA sequence: TGCGCCAGCAGTGACCCGGGTGGACACTACAATGAGCAGTTCTTC.

The V and J genes are TRBV2 and TRBJ2-6, with D possibly matching TRBD1 (6 bases). Germline V lookup: CDR1 SNHLY, CDR2 FYNNEI. This CDR3 is 17 amino acids long. Trimming stripped 10 bases from V and 0 bases from J, with 19 bases between. CDR3 coding DNA: TGTGCCACCAAAGCACAGGGCCAAACCTCTGGGGCCAACGTCCTGACTTTC. Protein product: CATKAQGQTSGANVLTF.

This rearrangement joins TRBV6-5 to TRBJ1-2; TRBD1 matches at 8 bases. This CDR3 has 13 residues. Trimming removed 8 bases from V and 4 bases from J; junction bases left unmatched: 6. Per germline, CDR1 MNHEY and CDR2 SVGAGI. CDR3 in amino acids: CASGRGRGYGYTF. The CDR3 coding sequence is TGTGCCAGCGGCAGGGGGCGCGGCTATGGCTACACCTTC.

CDR3 DNA: TGTGCCAGCAGCTTGAAGCGGGAGGGGGGCACAGATACGCAGTATTTT. Protein product: CASSLKREGGTDTQYF. J is TRBJ2-3 and V is TRBV5-4; 10 nucleotides agree with TRBD2. This CDR3 spans 16 amino acids. In germline, CDR1 is SGHNT, CDR2 YYREEE (reference sequence). J was trimmed by 1 base and V by 1 base; bases with no gene match: 3.

This sequence joins TRBV28 and TRBJ2-1; TRBD2 agrees at 7 bases. The CDR3 is made up of 15 amino acids. V lost 5 bases, J lost 7 bases, and 11 bases stayed unmatched. In germline, CDR1 is MDHEN, CDR2 SYDVKM. The CDR3 DNA follows: TGTGCCAGCAGTGAGTCGGCGGGAGCTCGTAATGAGCAGTTCTTC. Translation gives CASSESAGARNEQFF.

V is TRBV28 and J is TRBJ2-7, with 7 positions matching TRBD2. Germline V gene sequence: CDR1 MDHEN, CDR2 SYDVKM. After removal of 6 bases from V and 5 bases from J, the junction contained 16 bases not matched to a gene. The CDR3 extends over 16 amino acids. The CDR3 DNA is TGTGCCAGCAGCCTACCCCGGGTAGCGGGTGCTGACGAGCAGTACTTC. It encodes CASSLPRVAGADEQYF.

The rearrangement links TRBV19 to TRBJ2-1; 7 bases line up with TRBD2. Per the germline V gene, CDR1 is LNHDA and CDR2 is SQIVND (reference sequence). The CDR3 covers 13 residues. V shed 7 bases and J 8 bases; nucleotides not matched to a gene: 8. The CDR3 nucleotides read TGTGCCAGTATGGCGGGAGCTCCCCATGAGCAGTTCTTC. Its translation: CASMAGAPHEQFF.

The chain couples TRBV7-2 to TRBJ2-7; D call uncertain. CDR3 length: 11 residues. CDR1 and CDR2 from the germline V gene are SGHTA and FQGNSA. V was clipped by 0 bases and J by 6 bases, with 3 bases between them. CDR3 nucleotide sequence: TGTGCCAGCAGCTTAGCAGCCGAGCAGTACTTC. This gives the protein CASSLAAEQYF.

The chain is built from TRBV11-2 and TRBJ2-3, with 10 bases fitting TRBD1. This CDR3 spans 16 amino acids. V was pared by 3 bases and J by 1 base, with 4 bases of the junction left unmatched. The germline V gene has CDR1 SGHAT and CDR2 FQNNGV. The CDR3 sequence is CASSLGQGSGTDTQYF. Written as DNA, the CDR3 is TGTGCCAGCAGCTTGGGACAGGGGTCGGGCACAGATACGCAGTATTTT.

The rearrangement joins TRBV6-5 to TRBJ1-2; D might be TRBD1 (5 bases). V was shortened by 2 bases and J by 2 bases, with 6 bases between the two germline ends. The CDR3 extends over 13 amino acids. CDR1 and CDR2 from the germline V gene are MNHEY and SVGAGI. The DNA of the CDR3 is TGTGCCAGCAGTTACGACAGAAACTATGGCTACACCTTC. This encodes CASSYDRNYGYTF.

The chain couples TRBV5-1 to TRBJ2-7, with TRBD2 matching over 8 bases. Trimming removed 4 bases from V and 3 bases from J; junction bases left unmatched: 6. The germline V gene has CDR1 SGHRS and CDR2 YFSETQ. The CDR3 has 14 amino acids. The CDR3 loop is CASSPGGGIYEQYF. The CDR3 bases are TGCGCCAGCAGCCCGGGGGGGGGAATCTACGAGCAGTACTTC.

This sequence joins TRBV19 and TRBJ1-2, with 8 bases lining up with TRBD1. Per the germline V gene, CDR1 is LNHDA and CDR2 is SQIVND (reference sequence). The CDR3 length is 15 residues. With 7 bases clipped from V and 4 bases from J, the junction kept 11 bases outside the gene matches. CDR3 region: CASNGRGLKAYGYTF. The CDR3 DNA is TGTGCCAGTAATGGCAGGGGGCTAAAGGCCTATGGCTACACCTTC.

The V and J genes are TRBV13 and TRBJ2-1; no clear D. CDR1 PRHDT and CDR2 FYEKMQ come from the germline V gene (reference sequence). The CDR3 is made up of 12 amino acids. Trimming took 0 bases from V and 6 from J, leaving 3 bases between them. In DNA, the CDR3 is TGTGCCAGCAGCTTAGGGGCCAATGAGCAGTTCTTC. Its translation is CASSLGANEQFF.